This T cell receptor (beta chain) was identified during a study of cytotoxic CD8 clonotypes in ibrutinib-treated CLL. Study context: The patient breakdown showed 11 relapsed/refractory and some 16 treatment-naive cases, with about 17 IGHV unmutated. After median 68 months, roughly 14 stayed in remission, around twelve progressed; responses some 25 partial, 2 complete.

The CDR3 is 14 residues long. Trimming shortened V by 1 base and J by 1 base, and 8 bases separated the two germline ends. Per germline, CDR1 SEHNR and CDR2 FQNEAQ (reference sequence). Study-wide findings and caveats: Public clonotypes, found uncommonly, either contracted or stayed stable on treatment. Higher clonality was seen at ibrutinib response and a return toward baseline at progression.

TCRdb's copy holds only in-frame clones and misses some; the assay was immunoSEQ multiplex PCR. The table records about 120,000 clones, approximately 58% of them present only once. A remark on this clone: Its matching antigen is unknown.

The receptor's source is a human donor with chronic lymphocytic leukemia. The chain couples TRBV7-9 to TRBJ2-7; no clear D. Specimen: PBMCs, collected after 24 months of ibrutinib treatment. In DNA, the CDR3 is TGTGCCAGCAGCTTAGTTCCGCAATCCTACGAGCAGTACTTC. It is translated as CASSLVPQSYEQYF.